The 31 T cell receptor beta chains in this list originate from one sample, sequenced in a study of T-cell memory formation after mild COVID-19. TCRdb fed the 5' RACE reads into MiXCR, producing one record per CDR3 protein. The data show 450,000 to 650,000 distinct CDR3 sequences, approximately 20% seen once. Sample: PBMCs or a T cell subset sorted from them (not recorded which). These receptors all come from an adult woman who had mild COVID-19 (a few samples of this study predate the infection). Cell type and time point are not known.

This clonotype was observed a few times. The rearrangement uses TRBV20-1 and TRBJ1-1; D may be TRBD1 (5 bases). V lost 6 bases and J 0 bases, leaving 17 bases between the germline ends. CDR1 DFQATT and CDR2 SNEGSKA come from the germline V gene (reference sequence). The CDR3 covers 15 residues. The DNA for the CDR3 is TGCAGTGCGCCGCCGGGGCCAGCCATGAACACTGAAGCTTTCTTT. Translation gives CSAPPGPAMNTEAFF.

This clonotype was observed a handful of times. The chain has TRBV7-2 and TRBJ1-2; 8 bases are a match to TRBD1. The CDR3 runs 16 residues. V lost 1 base to trimming and J lost 4 bases; unmatched junction nucleotides: 8. The germline CDR1 and CDR2 sequences are SGHTA and FQGNSA. This CDR3 reads CASSLVGTGTAYGYTF. The CDR3 nucleotides are TGTGCCAGCAGCTTAGTGGGGACAGGCACCGCCTATGGCTACACCTTC. Combining the CDR3 with reference TRBV7-2 and TRBJ1-2 gives the whole variable domain GAGVSQSPSNKVTEKGKDVELRCDPISGHTALYWYRQSLGQGLEFLIYFQGNSAPDKSGLPSDRFSAERTGGSVSTLTIQRTQQEDSAVYLCASSLVGTGTAYGYTFGSGTRLTVV.

The J gene is TRBJ2-1, the V gene TRBV9; D may be TRBD1 (6 bases). Trimming pared 4 bases from V and 2 bases from J, leaving 13 bases between. CDR3 length: 15 residues. From germline, CDR1 is SGDLS and CDR2 YYNGEE. CDR3 in amino acids: CASSPHRVAYNEQFF. The CDR3 region has the DNA TGTGCCAGCAGCCCGCACAGGGTAGCCTACAATGAGCAGTTCTTC.

This clonotype has ten or more counts. The chain is built from TRBV7-9 and TRBJ2-1; TRBD1 matches 9 bases. The CDR3 totals 15 residues. Germline V gene lookup returns CDR1 SEHNR and CDR2 FQNEAQ (reference sequence). V shed 3 bases, J shed 7 bases, and the junction held 7 bases outside the gene matches. DNA for the CDR3: TGTGCCAGCAGCTTCCGGGACAGGGCTTTTAATGAGCAGTTCTTC. As protein: CASSFRDRAFNEQFF. Supplemented by reference TRBV7-9 and TRBJ2-1, the full variable domain reads DTGVSQNPRHKITKRGQNVTFRCDPISEHNRLYWYRQTLGQGPEFLTYFQNEAQLEKSRLLSDRFSAERPKGSFSTLEIQRTEQGDSAMYLCASSFRDRAFNEQFFGPGTRLTVL.

This chain connects TRBV24-1 to TRBJ1-5, with no clear D. Germline CDR1 is KGHDR and CDR2 is SFDVKD. V lost 4 bases and J lost 7, with 16 bases in between. CDR3 length: 15 residues. This CDR3 reads CATSEAGSPGQPQHF. The CDR3 DNA reads as TGTGCCACCAGTGAGGCGGGCAGTCCGGGCCAGCCCCAGCATTTT.

The V gene is TRBV18, the J gene TRBJ2-7; the match to TRBD2 covers 10 bases. CDR1 is KGHSH and CDR2 is LQKENI in the germline V gene. V lost 3 bases and J lost 4; bases outside the gene matches: 6. This CDR3 contains 15 residues. The CDR3 loop is CASSPSTSGEYEQYF. The CDR3 nucleotides read TGTGCCAGCTCACCGAGCACTAGCGGGGAATACGAGCAGTACTTC.

V and J are TRBV7-9 and TRBJ2-2, with 9 bases aligning to TRBD1. The ends lost 5 bases at V and 3 bases at J; junction bases unmatched: 4. Looked up from germline, CDR1 is SEHNR and CDR2 is FQNEAQ (reference sequence). CDR3 length: 15 amino acids. CDR3 in amino acids: CASSTRQGDTGELFF. Written as DNA, the CDR3 is TGTGCCAGCAGCACAAGACAGGGGGACACCGGGGAGCTGTTTTTT.

This clonotype came up many times. This rearrangement joins TRBV7-9 to TRBJ1-1; D unclear. The CDR3 extends over 13 amino acids. V was shortened by 1 base and J by 1 base, with 4 bases between the two germline ends. From germline, CDR1 is SEHNR and CDR2 FQNEAQ (reference sequence). CDR3 nucleotides: TGTGCCAGCAGCTTAGAAGCGAACACTGAAGCTTTCTTT. It yields the protein CASSLEANTEAFF.

This clonotype was observed many times. The chain recombines TRBV5-1 with TRBJ2-1; possible D gene TRBD2, 6 bases. Trimming left V 0 bases short and J 4 bases short, with 11 bases between. The CDR3 runs 15 residues. Germline-derived CDR1 and CDR2 are SGHRS and YFSETQ. The CDR3 nucleotides read TGCGCCAGCAGCTTGGGGGCTAGCGATTACAATGAGCAGTTCTTC. It encodes CASSLGASDYNEQFF.

This clonotype was found many times. The chain uses TRBV5-1 and TRBJ2-1; 11 positions match TRBD1. This CDR3 region has 15 residues. Germline CDR1 is SGHRS and CDR2 is YFSETQ. V dropped 4 bases and J dropped 9; count of bases not matched to a gene: 9. The CDR3 is CASSLGDRGKGEQFF. DNA for the CDR3: TGCGCCAGCAGCCTGGGGGACAGGGGGAAAGGTGAGCAGTTCTTC.

This clonotype was counted between two and nine times. The chain is built from TRBV6-2 or TRBV6-3 and TRBJ2-2; TRBD1 matches 9 bases. Germline CDR1 reads MNHEY; CDR2 reads SVGEGT. CDR3 length equals 16 residues. V shed 6 bases and J 0 bases; nucleotides not matched to a gene: 5. Here the CDR3 reads CASSPRTGANTGELFF. The CDR3, as DNA: TGTGCCAGCAGCCCTCGGACAGGGGCGAACACCGGGGAGCTGTTTTTT.

There are a few counts of this clonotype. The chain employs TRBV27 and TRBJ1-3; D remains unclear. This CDR3 has 15 amino acids. Deletions cut 6 bases from V and 2 bases from J, with 14 bases between. The germline V gene has CDR1 MNHEY and CDR2 SMNVEV (reference sequence). CDR3 residues: CASRPGPTTGNTIYF. In DNA, the CDR3 is TGTGCCAGCAGACCCGGTCCGACGACTGGAAACACCATATATTTT.

This clonotype was counted a few times. The rearrangement links TRBV9 to TRBJ2-2; D tentatively reads TRBD1 or TRBD2 (5 bases each). V gave up 3 bases and J gave up 4 bases, with 13 bases separating them. The length of the CDR3 is 15 residues. Germline V CDR1 and CDR2: SGDLS, YYNGEE. CDR3 region: CASSARDGLTGELFF. The CDR3 DNA reads as TGTGCCAGCAGCGCACGGGACGGCCTCACCGGGGAGCTGTTTTTT.

The chain employs TRBV30 and TRBJ2-7; D perhaps matches TRBD2 (7 bases). CDR3 size: 15 residues. Trimming left V 0 bases short and J 4 bases short, with 16 bases between. Germline loops: CDR1 GTSNPN, CDR2 SVGIG (reference sequence). CDR3 bases: TGTGCCTGGAGTGTTCCGGCGGGGGCGAGTTACGAGCAGTACTTC. Translation: CAWSVPAGASYEQYF.

The rearrangement uses TRBV5-1 and TRBJ2-2; D is possibly TRBD2 (6 bases). V was pared by 3 bases and J by 3 bases, with 12 bases between. CDR3 length: 15 residues. CDR1 and CDR2 from the germline V gene are SGHRS and YFSETQ. The CDR3 sequence is CASSSLGEDTGELFF. CDR3 in DNA: TGCGCCAGCAGCTCTTTGGGGGAGGACACCGGGGAGCTGTTTTTT.

The chain combines TRBV7-3 with TRBJ2-6; 11 bases match TRBD2. V was pared by 2 bases and J by 0 bases, with 0 bases of the junction left unmatched. This CDR3 is 17 amino acids long. Germline V gene lookup returns CDR1 SGHTA and CDR2 FQGTGA. CDR3 sequence reads: CASSLGTSGSGANVLTF. The CDR3 DNA reads TGTGCCAGCAGCTTAGGGACTAGCGGCTCTGGGGCCAACGTCCTGACTTTC.

CDR3 bases: TGTGCCAGCAGCTTAGGACCAGGCTCCTTAAAAGCCAATGAGCAGTTCTTC. Its protein is CASSLGPGSLKANEQFF. This chain uses TRBV7-9 with TRBJ2-1, with unresolved D. V lost 1 base, J lost 6 bases, and 19 bases lay in between. The CDR3 contains 17 residues. Germline values: CDR1 SEHNR, CDR2 FQNEAQ (reference sequence).

This chain links TRBV6-5 with TRBJ1-1; TRBD1 aligns across 7 bases. Trimming at V came to 4 bases and at J to 1 base, leaving 6 bases not matched to a gene. Germline assignment: CDR1 MNHEY and CDR2 SVGAGI. CDR3 size: 15 residues. The CDR3 DNA reads TGTGCCAGCAGTTTCGACAGGGTGGGGAACACTGAAGCTTTCTTT. The encoded protein is CASSFDRVGNTEAFF.

The chain uses TRBV19 and TRBJ1-2; 11 nucleotides align to TRBD1. The germline V gene encodes CDR1 LNHDA and CDR2 SQIVND (reference sequence). The V and J ends lost 6 bases and 4 bases, in that order; junction bases with no gene match: 25. CDR3 length equals 21 residues. The CDR3 spells CASRPSRGDMGQGGIGYGYTF. The CDR3 DNA follows: TGTGCCAGTAGACCGTCCCGGGGTGATATGGGACAGGGGGGGATTGGCTATGGCTACACCTTC.

This chain uses TRBV10-3 with TRBJ1-1, with TRBD1 matching 10 bases. The germline CDR1 and CDR2 sequences are ENHRY and SYGVKD. The ends lost 8 bases at V and 1 base at J; junction bases unmatched: 13. There are 17 residues in the CDR3. The CDR3 nucleotides read TGTGCCATCCTTGATCGGCGGGACAGGGGTGGGAACACTGAAGCTTTCTTT. It is translated as CAILDRRDRGGNTEAFF.

The rearrangement joins TRBV5-1 to TRBJ2-7; D may correspond to TRBD1 or TRBD2 (6 bases each). Germline lookup yields CDR1 SGHRS and CDR2 YFSETQ. The CDR3 runs to 14 residues. Trimming stripped 0 bases from V and 6 bases from J, with 13 bases between. The CDR3 sequence is CASSLGGAGGEQYF. CDR3 coding DNA: TGCGCCAGCAGCTTGGGGGGGGCAGGCGGCGAGCAGTACTTC. Filled out from reference TRBV5-1 and TRBJ2-7, the complete variable domain reads KAGVTQTPRYLIKTRGQQVTLSCSPISGHRSVSWYQQTPGQGLQFLFEYFSETQRNKGNFPGRFSGRQFSNSRSEMNVSTLELGDSALYLCASSLGGAGGEQYFGPGTRLTVT.

The chain joins TRBV30 to TRBJ2-7, with TRBD1 as a possible D gene (6 bases). The germline CDR1 and CDR2 sequences are GTSNPN and SVGIG (reference sequence). Trimming pared 3 bases from V and 3 bases from J, leaving 12 bases between. The length of the CDR3 is 13 residues. CDR3 nucleotide sequence: TGTGCCTGGAGACCAGGGGCGGGCTACGAGCAGTACTTC. It translates to CAWRPGAGYEQYF. Drawing the rest from reference TRBV30 and TRBJ2-7, the complete variable domain is SQTIHQWPATLVQPVGSPLSLECTVEGTSNPNLYWYRQAAGRGLQLLFYSVGIGQISSEVPQNLSASRPQDRQFILSSKKLLLSDSGFYLCAWRPGAGYEQYFGPGTRLTVT.

This clonotype occurred a few times. The V call is TRBV14, the J call TRBJ1-4; 8 bases agree with TRBD1. The CDR3 has 15 residues. Germline V gives CDR1 SGHDN, CDR2 FVKESK. V shed 3 bases, J shed 6 bases, and the junction held 6 bases outside the gene matches. The DNA of the CDR3 is TGTGCCAGCAGCCATCCCACAGGGGGAGATGAAAAACTGTTTTTT. Encoded protein: CASSHPTGGDEKLFF.

This sequence joins TRBV12-3 or TRBV12-4 and TRBJ1-5; D gene uncertain. Between the trimmed V and J ends, which lost 1 base and 9 bases, there was a span of 10 bases. The CDR3 totals 13 residues. The DNA of the CDR3 is TGTGCCAGCAGTTTAGGAGGGTCCAGGCCCCAGCATTTT. Translated: CASSLGGSRPQHF.

This clonotype was seen ten or more times. The genes are TRBV2 and TRBJ2-7; unclear D gene. The CDR3 contains 11 residues. The germline V gene encodes CDR1 SNHLY and CDR2 FYNNEI. V lost 4 bases and J 3 bases, leaving 4 bases between the germline ends. DNA for the CDR3: TGTGCCAGCAGTGTGGGCTACGAGCAGTACTTC. This translates into CASSVGYEQYF.

In its sample, this clonotype was seen many times. The chain is built from TRBV7-3 and TRBJ2-1, with D maybe TRBD2 (6 bases). The germline V gene encodes CDR1 SGHTA and CDR2 FQGTGA. This CDR3 region has 15 residues. V was pared by 1 base and J by 4 bases, with 11 bases between. In nucleotides, the CDR3 is TGTGCCAGCAGCTTAAAAGTGGGACTGTACAATGAGCAGTTCTTC. Encoded protein: CASSLKVGLYNEQFF.

The chain uses TRBV10-3 and TRBJ2-3; no reliable D call. Trimming left V 7 bases short and J 2 bases short, with 16 bases between. Germline values: CDR1 ENHRY, CDR2 SYGVKD. The CDR3 length is 15 residues. Here the CDR3 reads CAITSQDGNTDTQYF. CDR3 nucleotide sequence: TGTGCCATCACCTCACAAGACGGAAACACAGATACGCAGTATTTT.

V gene TRBV9 combines with J gene TRBJ2-7; perhaps TRBD1 as D (6 bases). V lost 3 bases to trimming and J lost 2 bases, with 12 bases between them. The germline gives CDR1 SGDLS, CDR2 YYNGEE. There are 14 residues in the CDR3. The CDR3 spells CASSGLTGPYEQYF. The CDR3 DNA reads TGTGCCAGCAGCGGGTTGACAGGTCCCTACGAGCAGTACTTC.

This clonotype was detected only a few times. This rearrangement joins TRBV12-3 or TRBV12-4 to TRBJ1-3, with D possibly TRBD1 on 6 matching bases. The CDR3 contains 14 residues. V lost 3 bases to trimming and J lost 4 bases, with 10 bases between them. The CDR3 is CASSFGGRGNTIYF. For the CDR3, the DNA is TGTGCCAGCAGTTTTGGGGGGCGAGGAAACACCATATATTTT.

The V and J genes are TRBV15 and TRBJ2-4, with D perhaps given as TRBD1 or TRBD2 (9 bases each). The CDR3 consists of 15 residues. The germline CDR1 and CDR2 sequences are LNHNV and YYDKDF (reference sequence). Trimming took 3 bases from V and 7 from J, leaving 16 bases between them. The CDR3 reads CATSRRGGQGNIQYF. As DNA, the CDR3 is TGTGCCACCAGCAGGCGGGGGGGACAGGGTAACATTCAGTACTTC.

This chain joins TRBV20-1 and TRBJ2-7, with TRBD2 identical over 12 bases. V dropped 5 bases and J dropped 3; count of bases not matched to a gene: 5. This CDR3 region has 14 residues. From germline, CDR1 is DFQATT and CDR2 SNEGSKA (reference sequence). CDR3 in amino acids: CSASQTSGSYEQYF. The DNA for the CDR3 is TGCAGTGCTTCCCAGACTAGCGGGAGCTACGAGCAGTACTTC.